The next 2 T cell receptor beta chains were all read from a single sample in a study of CD8+ T cells in alopecia areata. Once RNA had been extracted, it was reverse transcribed into cDNA to act as the sequencing template. Generated by immunoSEQ multiplex PCR, the TCRdb table keeps only in-frame clones and is missing some. This sample carries over 150,000 clones, roughly three fifths of them seen once, and the ten largest clones take 4.9%. Input material: CD8+ T cells sorted from blood. The receptor set was obtained from a human donor in good health.

The chain joins TRBV25-1 to TRBJ2-6; 9 positions match TRBD2. This CDR3 is 15 amino acids long. With V trimmed by 4 bases and J by 2 bases, 0 bases remained unmatched. CDR1 MGHDK and CDR2 SYGVNS come from the germline V gene. CDR3 sequence reads: CASSGGRAGANVLTF. CDR3 DNA: TGTGCCAGCAGTGGCGGGAGGGCTGGGGCCAACGTCCTGACTTTC.

Only a few counts were recorded for this clone. This chain uses TRBV19 with TRBJ1-2, with unresolved D. The CDR3 has 13 residues. Germline loops: CDR1 LNHDA, CDR2 SQIVND (reference sequence). Trimming removed 5 bases at V and 4 bases at J, with 11 bases between. The CDR3, as DNA: TGTGCCAGTAGTCGGTCCGTCGCCTATGGCTACACCTTC. It is translated as CASSRSVAYGYTF.